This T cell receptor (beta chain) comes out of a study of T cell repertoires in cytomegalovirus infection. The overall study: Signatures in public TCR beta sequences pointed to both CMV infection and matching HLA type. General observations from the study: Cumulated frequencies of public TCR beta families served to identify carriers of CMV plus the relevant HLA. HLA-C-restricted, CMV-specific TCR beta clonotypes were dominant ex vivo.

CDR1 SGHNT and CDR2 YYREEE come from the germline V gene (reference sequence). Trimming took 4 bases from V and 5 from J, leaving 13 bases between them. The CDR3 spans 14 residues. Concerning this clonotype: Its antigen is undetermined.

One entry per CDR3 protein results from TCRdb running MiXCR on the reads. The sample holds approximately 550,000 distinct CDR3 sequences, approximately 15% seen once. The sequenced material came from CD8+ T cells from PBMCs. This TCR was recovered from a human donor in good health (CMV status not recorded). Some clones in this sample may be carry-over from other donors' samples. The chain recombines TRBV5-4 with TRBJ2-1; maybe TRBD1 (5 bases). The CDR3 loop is CASSPTDRNNEQFF. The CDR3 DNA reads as TGTGCCAGCAGCCCAACCGACAGAAACAATGAGCAGTTCTTC. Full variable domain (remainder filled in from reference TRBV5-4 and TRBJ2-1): ETGVTQSPTHLIKTRGQQVTLRCSSQSGHNTVSWYQQALGQGPQFIFQYYREEENGRGNFPPRFSGLQFPNYSSELNVNALELDDSALYLCASSPTDRNNEQFFGPGTRLTVL.